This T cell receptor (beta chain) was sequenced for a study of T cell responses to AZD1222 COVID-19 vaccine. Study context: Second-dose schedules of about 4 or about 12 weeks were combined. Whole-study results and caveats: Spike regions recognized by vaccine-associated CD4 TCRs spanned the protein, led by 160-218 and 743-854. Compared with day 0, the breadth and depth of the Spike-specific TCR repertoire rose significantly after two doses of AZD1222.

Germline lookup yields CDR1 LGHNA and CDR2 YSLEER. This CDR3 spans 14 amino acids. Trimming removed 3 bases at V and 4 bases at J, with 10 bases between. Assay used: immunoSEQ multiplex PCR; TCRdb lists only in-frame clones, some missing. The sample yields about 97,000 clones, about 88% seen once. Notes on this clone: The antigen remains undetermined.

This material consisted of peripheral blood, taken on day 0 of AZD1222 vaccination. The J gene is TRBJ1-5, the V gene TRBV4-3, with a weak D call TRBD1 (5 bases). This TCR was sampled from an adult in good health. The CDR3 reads CASSQDTRNQPQHF. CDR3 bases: TGCGCCAGCAGCCAGGACACGCGGAATCAGCCCCAGCATTTT.